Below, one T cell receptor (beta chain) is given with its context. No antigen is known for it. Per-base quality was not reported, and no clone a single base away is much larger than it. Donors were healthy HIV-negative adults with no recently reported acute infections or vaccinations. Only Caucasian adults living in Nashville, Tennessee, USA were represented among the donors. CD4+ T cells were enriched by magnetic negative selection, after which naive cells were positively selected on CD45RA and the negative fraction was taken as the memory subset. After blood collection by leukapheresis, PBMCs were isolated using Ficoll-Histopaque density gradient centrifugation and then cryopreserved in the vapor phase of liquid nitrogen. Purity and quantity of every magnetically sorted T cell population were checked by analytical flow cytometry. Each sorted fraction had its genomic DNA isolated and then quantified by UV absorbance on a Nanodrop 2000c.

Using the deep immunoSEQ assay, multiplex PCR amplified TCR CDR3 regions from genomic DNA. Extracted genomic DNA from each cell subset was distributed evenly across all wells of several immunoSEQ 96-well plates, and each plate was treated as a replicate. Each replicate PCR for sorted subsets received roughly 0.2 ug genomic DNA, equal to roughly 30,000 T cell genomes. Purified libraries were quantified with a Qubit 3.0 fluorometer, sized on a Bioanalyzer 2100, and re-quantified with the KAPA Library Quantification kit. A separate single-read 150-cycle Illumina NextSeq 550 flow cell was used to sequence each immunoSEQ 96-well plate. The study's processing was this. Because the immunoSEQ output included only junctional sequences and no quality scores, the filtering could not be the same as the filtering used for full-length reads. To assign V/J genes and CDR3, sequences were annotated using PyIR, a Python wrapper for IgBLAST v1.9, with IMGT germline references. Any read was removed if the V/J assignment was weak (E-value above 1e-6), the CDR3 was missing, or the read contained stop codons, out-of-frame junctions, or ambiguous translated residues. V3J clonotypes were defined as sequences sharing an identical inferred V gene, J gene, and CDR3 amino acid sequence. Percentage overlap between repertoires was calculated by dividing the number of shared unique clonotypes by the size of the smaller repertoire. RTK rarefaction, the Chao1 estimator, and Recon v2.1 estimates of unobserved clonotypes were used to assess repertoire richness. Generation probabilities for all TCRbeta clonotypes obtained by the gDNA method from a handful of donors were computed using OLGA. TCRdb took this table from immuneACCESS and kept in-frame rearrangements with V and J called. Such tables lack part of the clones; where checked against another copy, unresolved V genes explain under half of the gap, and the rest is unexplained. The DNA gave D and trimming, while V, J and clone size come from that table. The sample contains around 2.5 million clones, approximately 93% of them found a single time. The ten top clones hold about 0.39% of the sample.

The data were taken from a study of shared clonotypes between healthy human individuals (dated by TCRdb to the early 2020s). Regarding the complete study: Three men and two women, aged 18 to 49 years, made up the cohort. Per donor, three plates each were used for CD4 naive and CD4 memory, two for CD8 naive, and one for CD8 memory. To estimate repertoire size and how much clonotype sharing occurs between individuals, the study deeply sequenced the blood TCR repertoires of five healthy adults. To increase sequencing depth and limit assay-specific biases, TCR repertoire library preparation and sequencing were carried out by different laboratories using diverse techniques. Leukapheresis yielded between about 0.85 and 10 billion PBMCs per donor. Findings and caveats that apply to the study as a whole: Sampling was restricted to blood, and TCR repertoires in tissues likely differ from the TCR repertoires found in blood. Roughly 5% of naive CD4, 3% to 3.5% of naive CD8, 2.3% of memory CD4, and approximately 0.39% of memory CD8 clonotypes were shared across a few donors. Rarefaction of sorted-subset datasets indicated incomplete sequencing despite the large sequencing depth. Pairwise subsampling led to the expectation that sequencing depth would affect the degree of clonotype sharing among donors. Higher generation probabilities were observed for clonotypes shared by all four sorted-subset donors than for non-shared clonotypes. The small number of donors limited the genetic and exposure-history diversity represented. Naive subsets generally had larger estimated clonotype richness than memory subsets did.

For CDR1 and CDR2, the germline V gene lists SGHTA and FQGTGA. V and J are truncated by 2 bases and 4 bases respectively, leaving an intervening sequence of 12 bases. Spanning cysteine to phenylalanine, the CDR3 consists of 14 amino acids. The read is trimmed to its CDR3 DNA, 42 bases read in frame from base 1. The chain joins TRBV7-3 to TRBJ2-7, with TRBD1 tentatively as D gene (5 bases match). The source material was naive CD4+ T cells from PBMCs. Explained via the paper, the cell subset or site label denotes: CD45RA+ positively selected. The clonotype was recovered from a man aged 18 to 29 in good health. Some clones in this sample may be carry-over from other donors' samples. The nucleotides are TGTGCCAGCAGCTTAGGACACCCCTTTTACGAGCAGTACTTC. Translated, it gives CASSLGHPFYEQYF.